Listed below are T cell receptor beta chains from one sample, sequenced in a study of T cell repertoires in cytomegalovirus infection. TCRdb called the reads again in MiXCR, with one record for every CDR3 protein. The repertoire consists of around 25,000 distinct CDR3 sequences, with under 20% occurring once and the leading ten covering roughly 80%. Their recognized antigens are unknown. Sample: CD8+ T cells from cultured PBMCs, taken from culture after CMV antigen stimulation. These receptors all come from a human donor in good health (CMV status not recorded). Some clones in this sample may be carry-over from other donors' samples. Both conserved end residues are part of each CDR3. A D gene is named only where the DNA matches it firmly. Clone size is stated in some rows and not others, as once, few, many or a class when expanded.

size	J	V	D	DNA	CDR3
.	TRBJ2-5	TRBV4-3	.	TGCGCCAGCAGCGACCACAGGGTTCAAGAGACCCAGTACTTC	CASSDHRVQETQYF
few	TRBJ1-1	TRBV25-1	.	TGTGCCAGCAGTCCCAGAGACGGCTCGAACACTGAAGCTTTCTTT	CASSPRDGSNTEAFF
few	TRBJ2-7	TRBV5-5	TRBD1	TGTGCCAGCGCTCAACGGGGACAGCTGATCTCCTACGAGCAGTACTTC	CASAQRGQLISYEQYF
.	TRBJ1-5	TRBV7-2	.	TGTGCCAGCAGCTTAGTCGAGGGGCGGGCCAATCAGCCCCAGCATTTT	CASSLVEGRANQPQHF
.	TRBJ2-3	TRBV5-1	TRBD1	TGCGCCAGCAGCTTGATACAGGGGGCAGATACGCAGTATTTT	CASSLIQGADTQYF
.	TRBJ1-1	TRBV29-1	.	TGCAGCGTCTGGGGGACTGAAGCTTTCTTT	CSVWGTEAFF
.	TRBJ2-7	TRBV7-9	.	TGTGCCAGCAGCCCATCCACAGGGATCTCCTACGAGCAGTACTTC	CASSPSTGISYEQYF
few	TRBJ1-1	TRBV11-2	TRBD1	TGTGCCAGCAGCTTACAGGGGGGGATGAACACTGAAGCTTTCTTT	CASSLQGGMNTEAFF
few	TRBJ1-1	TRBV9	.	TGTGCCAGCAACCGACCAGGGGTGGCGGACACTGAAGCTTTCTTT	CASNRPGVADTEAFF
.	TRBJ1-1	TRBV28	.	TGTGCCAGCAATTCGGGCCGGGGGCAGGGGACTGAAGCTTTCTTT	CASNSGRGQGTEAFF
few	TRBJ1-2	TRBV28	.	TGTGCCAGCAGTTTATCCAGGGTGAACTATGGCTACACCTTC	CASSLSRVNYGYTF
few	TRBJ2-1	TRBV14	TRBD1	TGTGCCAGCAGCCAGAACGACAGGGTGTGGATCAATGAGCAGTTCTTC	CASSQNDRVWINEQFF
.	TRBJ2-2	TRBV27	.	TGTGCCAGCAGCCCGGGAGCCGGGGAGCTGTTTTTT	CASSPGAGELFF
.	TRBJ1-3	TRBV9	.	TGTGCCAGCAGCACCGGACAGTCCGTCCCTACCATATATTTT	CASSTGQSVPTIYF
few	TRBJ2-7	TRBV7-2	TRBD2	TGTGCCAGCAGCCTCCGACTAGCGGAGATAGAGCAGTACTTC	CASSLRLAEIEQYF
once	TRBJ2-5	TRBV6-2/TRBV6-3	TRBD2	TGTGCCAGCAGTTACTCGGTAGCGGGAGGGCAAGAGACCCAGTACTTC	CASSYSVAGGQETQYF
few	TRBJ2-7	TRBV7-2	TRBD2	TGTGCCAGCAGCTTAGTAAAAACACTAGCGGGGAACGAGCAGTACTTC	CASSLVKTLAGNEQYF
many	TRBJ2-3	TRBV7-2	TRBD2	TGTGCCAGCAGCTTAGGAGCGGGGGCCCGCACAGATACGCAGTATTTT	CASSLGAGARTDTQYF
few	TRBJ1-2	TRBV7-9	.	TGTGCCAGCAGCTTACCTGCAGTAGCTAACTATGGCTACACCTTC	CASSLPAVANYGYTF
few	TRBJ2-5	TRBV29-1	.	TGCAGCGTTGAAACACAGGTTCAAGAGACCCAGTACTTC	CSVETQVQETQYF
many	TRBJ1-5	TRBV7-9	.	TGTGCCAGCAGCCAGGGGCCCGATCAGCCCCAGCATTTT	CASSQGPDQPQHF
few	TRBJ2-1	TRBV7-6	.	TGTGCCAGCAGCCCACGGGACGGTTACAATGAGCAGTTCTTC	CASSPRDGYNEQFF
.	TRBJ2-3	TRBV11-2	.	TGTGCCAGCAGCCCGCTGGGGGGGCGGGGCACAGATACGCAGTATTTT	CASSPLGGRGTDTQYF
few	TRBJ2-5	TRBV5-6	TRBD1	TGTGCCAGCAGCTCACGGGGATATCAGGGGGAAAAGACCCAGTACTTC	CASSSRGYQGEKTQYF
few	TRBJ2-1	TRBV10-3	.	TGTGCCATCAGTGAGTCGATGGCGGGATCATACAATGAGCAGTTCTTC	CAISESMAGSYNEQFF
.	TRBJ2-1	TRBV6-2/TRBV6-3	TRBD2	TGTGCCAGCAGTTACGGGGCGGGAGGAAACTACAATGAGCAGTTCTTC	CASSYGAGGNYNEQFF
many	TRBJ2-7	TRBV7-6	.	TGTGCCAGCAGCTTAGAGTTACCCTACGAGCAGTACTTC	CASSLELPYEQYF
.	TRBJ2-1	TRBV6-1	.	TGTGCCAGCACCGACAGGTGGGCTCACAATGAGCAGTTCTTC	CASTDRWAHNEQFF
.	TRBJ1-4	TRBV7-2	.	TGTGCCAGCAGCTTAGGAGTTGAAAAACTGTTTTTT	CASSLGVEKLFF
.	TRBJ2-7	TRBV15	TRBD2	TGTGCCACCAGCTCTGAAACCCTAGCGGGCATTACCTACGAGCAGTACTTC	CATSSETLAGITYEQYF
many	TRBJ1-3	TRBV7-9	.	TGTGCCAGCAGCTCGGTAGGACTCTCTGGAAACACCATATATTTT	CASSSVGLSGNTIYF
few	TRBJ2-1	TRBV5-5	TRBD2	TGTGCCAGCAGCAACACGGCGCGGGGAGGGTCCTACAATGAGCAGTTCTTC	CASSNTARGGSYNEQFF
few	TRBJ2-1	TRBV27	TRBD2	TGTGCCAGCAGTCGGGGGGGGTCCTACAATGAGCAGTTCTTC	CASSRGGSYNEQFF
few	TRBJ1-1	TRBV11-2	.	TGTGCCAGTAGGATACGAGTTAACACAGAGAACACTGAAGCTTTCTTT	CASRIRVNTENTEAFF
.	TRBJ1-1	TRBV7-2	.	TGTGCCAGCAGCTACAGGTCGAACACTGAAGCTTTCTTT	CASSYRSNTEAFF
.	TRBJ2-7	TRBV27	.	TGTGCCAGCAGTGGGAGCTCCTACGAGCAGTACTTC	CASSGSSYEQYF
many	TRBJ2-7	TRBV28	.	TGTGCCAACCCTCCGGGGGAACCCTACGAGCAGTACTTC	CANPPGEPYEQYF
.	TRBJ2-1	TRBV7-6	TRBD2	TGTGCCAGCAGCTCGGAGATTAGCGGGAGGGCTAATGAGCAGTTCTTC	CASSSEISGRANEQFF
many	TRBJ1-1	TRBV7-2	TRBD1	TGTGCCAGCAGCCTACAGGGGGCGAGCACTGAAGCTTTCTTT	CASSLQGASTEAFF
.	TRBJ1-5	TRBV27	.	TGTGCCAGCAGTTTATCCCGGGGCGGGAATCAGCCCCAGCATTTT	CASSLSRGGNQPQHF
many	TRBJ2-5	TRBV12-3/TRBV12-4	TRBD2	TGTGCCAGCAGTACGCGACTAGCACTGGACCAAGAGACCCAGTACTTC	CASSTRLALDQETQYF
many	TRBJ2-5	TRBV4-3	.	TGCGCCAGCAGCCGAGAGAGCCAAGAGACCCAGTACTTC	CASSRESQETQYF
.	TRBJ2-5	TRBV20-1	TRBD1	TGCAGTGCTAGCCCTGGGACAGCCCCTACGGAGACCCAGTACTTC	CSASPGTAPTETQYF
many	TRBJ2-2	TRBV7-6	TRBD1	TGTGCCAGCAGCTTAGACCCCTCTACAGGGGACACCGGGGAGCTGTTTTTT	CASSLDPSTGDTGELFF
.	TRBJ2-1	TRBV6-6	.	TGTGCCAGCAGACACAATGAGCAGTTCTTC	CASRHNEQFF
few	TRBJ2-3	TRBV4-1	TRBD1	TGCGCCAGCAGCCAAGGAGCCGGACAGGGGACTAGCACAGATACGCAGTATTTT	CASSQGAGQGTSTDTQYF
.	TRBJ1-1	TRBV7-8	TRBD1	TGTGCCAGCAGCTTGGACCCCAGGGGGGAGATGAACACTGAAGCTTTCTTT	CASSLDPRGEMNTEAFF
few	TRBJ2-1	TRBV9	.	TGTGCCAGCAGCGTAGGGCAGGGGGGTTACAATGAGCAGTTCTTC	CASSVGQGGYNEQFF
many	TRBJ2-5	TRBV4-2	TRBD2	TGTGCCAGCAGCCCACGACTAGCGGGGTGGGGGACCCAGTACTTC	CASSPRLAGWGTQYF
few	TRBJ2-7	TRBV7-9	.	TGTGCCAGCAGTTCCCCCGGGACTGGATTCTACGAGCAGTACTTC	CASSSPGTGFYEQYF
.	TRBJ2-1	TRBV9	TRBD2	TGTGCCAGCAGCGTAGAGGGCGGGGGGTATTACAATGAGCAGTTCTTC	CASSVEGGGYYNEQFF
.	TRBJ2-1	TRBV7-9	TRBD2	TGTGCCAGCAGCTCCCTAGCGGGGAGGGGGATAAACAATGAGCAGTTCTTC	CASSSLAGRGINNEQFF
many	TRBJ1-4	TRBV6-5	.	TGTGCCAGCAGTTCTGGACAGAAGAATGAAAAACTGTTTTTT	CASSSGQKNEKLFF